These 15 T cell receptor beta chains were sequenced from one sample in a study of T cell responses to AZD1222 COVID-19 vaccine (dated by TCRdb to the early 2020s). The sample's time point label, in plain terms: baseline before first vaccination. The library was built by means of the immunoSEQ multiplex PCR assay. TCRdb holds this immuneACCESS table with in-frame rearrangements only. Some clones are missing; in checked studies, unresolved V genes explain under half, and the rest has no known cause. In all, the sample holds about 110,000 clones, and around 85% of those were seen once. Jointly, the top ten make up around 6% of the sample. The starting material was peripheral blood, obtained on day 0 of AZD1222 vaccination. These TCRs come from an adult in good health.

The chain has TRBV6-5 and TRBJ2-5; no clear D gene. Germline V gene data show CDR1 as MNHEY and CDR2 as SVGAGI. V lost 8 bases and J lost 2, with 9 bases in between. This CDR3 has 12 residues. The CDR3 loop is CASWYLQETQYF. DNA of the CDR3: TGTGCCAGCTGGTATCTGCAAGAGACCCAGTACTTC.

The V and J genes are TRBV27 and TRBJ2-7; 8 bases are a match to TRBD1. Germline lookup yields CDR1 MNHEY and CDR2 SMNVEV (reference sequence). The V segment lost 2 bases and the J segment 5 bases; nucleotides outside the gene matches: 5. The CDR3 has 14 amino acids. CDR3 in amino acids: CASSLQGAGHEQYF. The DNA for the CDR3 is TGTGCCAGCAGTTTACAGGGGGCAGGACACGAGCAGTACTTC.

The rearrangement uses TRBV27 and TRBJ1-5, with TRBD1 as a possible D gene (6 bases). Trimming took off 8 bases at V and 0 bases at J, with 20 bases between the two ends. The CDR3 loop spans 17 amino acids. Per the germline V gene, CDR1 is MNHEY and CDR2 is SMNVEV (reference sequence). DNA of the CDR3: TGTGCCAGCCTCGCGACAGGCGGAGGTTATAGCAATCAGCCCCAGCATTTT. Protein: CASLATGGGYSNQPQHF.

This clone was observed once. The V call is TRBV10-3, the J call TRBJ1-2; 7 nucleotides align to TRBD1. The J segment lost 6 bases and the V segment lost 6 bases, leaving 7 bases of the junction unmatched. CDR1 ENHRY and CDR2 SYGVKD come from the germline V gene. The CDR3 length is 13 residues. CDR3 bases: TGTGCCATCAGCATCGGACAGGACGATGGCTACACCTTC. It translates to CAISIGQDDGYTF.

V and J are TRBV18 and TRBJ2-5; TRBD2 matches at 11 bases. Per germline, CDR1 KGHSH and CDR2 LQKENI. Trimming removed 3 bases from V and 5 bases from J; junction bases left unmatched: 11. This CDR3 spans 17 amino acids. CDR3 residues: CASSPDVAGGQWETQYF. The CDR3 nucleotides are TGTGCCAGCTCACCGGACGTAGCGGGGGGGCAATGGGAGACCCAGTACTTC.

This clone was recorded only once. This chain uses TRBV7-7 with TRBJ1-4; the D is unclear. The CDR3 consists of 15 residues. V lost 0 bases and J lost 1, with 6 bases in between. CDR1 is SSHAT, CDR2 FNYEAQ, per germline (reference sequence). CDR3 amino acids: CASSLAWGTNEKLFF. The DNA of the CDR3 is TGTGCCAGCAGCTTAGCGTGGGGAACTAATGAAAAACTGTTTTTT.

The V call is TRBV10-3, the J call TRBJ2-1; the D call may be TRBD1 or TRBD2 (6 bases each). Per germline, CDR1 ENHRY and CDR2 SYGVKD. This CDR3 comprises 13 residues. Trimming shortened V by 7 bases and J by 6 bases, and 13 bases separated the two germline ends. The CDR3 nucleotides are TGTGCCATCAACGAAGGGGGGACCAATGAGCAGTTCTTC. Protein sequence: CAINEGGTNEQFF.

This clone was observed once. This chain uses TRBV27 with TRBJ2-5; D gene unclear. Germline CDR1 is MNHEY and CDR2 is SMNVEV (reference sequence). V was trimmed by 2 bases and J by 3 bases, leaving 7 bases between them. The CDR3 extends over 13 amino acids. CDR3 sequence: CASSLIMEETQYF. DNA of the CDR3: TGTGCCAGCAGTTTAATTATGGAAGAGACCCAGTACTTC.

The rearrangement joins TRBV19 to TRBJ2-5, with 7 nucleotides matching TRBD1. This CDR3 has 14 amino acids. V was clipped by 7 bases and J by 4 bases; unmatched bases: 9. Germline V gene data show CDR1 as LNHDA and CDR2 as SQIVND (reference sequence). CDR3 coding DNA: TGTGCCAGTAATGACCGACAGGGTGCAGAGACCCAGTACTTC. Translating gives CASNDRQGAETQYF.

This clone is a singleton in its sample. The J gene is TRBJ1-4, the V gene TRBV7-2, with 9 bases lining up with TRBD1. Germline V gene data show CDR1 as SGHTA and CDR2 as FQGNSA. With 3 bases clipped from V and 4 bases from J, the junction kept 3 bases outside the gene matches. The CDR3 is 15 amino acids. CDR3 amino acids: CASSFLTGGNEKLFF. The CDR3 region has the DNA TGTGCCAGCAGCTTCCTGACAGGGGGTAATGAAAAACTGTTTTTT.

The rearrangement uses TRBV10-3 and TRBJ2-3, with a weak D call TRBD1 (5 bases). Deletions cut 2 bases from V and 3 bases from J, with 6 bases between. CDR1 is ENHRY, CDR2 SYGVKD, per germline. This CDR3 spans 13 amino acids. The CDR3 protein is CAISERGTDTQYF. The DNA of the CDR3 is TGTGCCATCAGTGAGAGGGGAACAGATACGCAGTATTTT.

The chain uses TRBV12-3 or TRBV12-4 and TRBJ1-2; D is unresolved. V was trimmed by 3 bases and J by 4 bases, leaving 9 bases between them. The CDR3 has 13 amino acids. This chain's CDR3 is CASSFSARYGYTF. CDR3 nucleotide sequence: TGTGCCAGCAGTTTTTCTGCGCGCTATGGCTACACCTTC.

This CDR3 reads CASRDSNTGELFF. The CDR3 DNA reads as TGCGCCAGCAGGGATTCCAACACCGGGGAGCTGTTTTTT. This chain connects TRBV5-1 to TRBJ2-2; no firm D call. The CDR3 has 13 amino acids. V dropped 5 bases and J dropped 2 bases, with 7 bases sitting between them. The germline gives CDR1 SGHRS, CDR2 YFSETQ.

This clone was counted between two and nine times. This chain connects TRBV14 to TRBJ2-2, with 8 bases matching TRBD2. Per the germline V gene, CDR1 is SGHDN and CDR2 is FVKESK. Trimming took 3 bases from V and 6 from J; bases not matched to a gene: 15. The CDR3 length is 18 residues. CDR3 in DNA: TGTGCCAGCAGCCACTACCTTCCGGGGGGGATGAAGGCCGGGGAGCTGTTTTTT. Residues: CASSHYLPGGMKAGELFF.

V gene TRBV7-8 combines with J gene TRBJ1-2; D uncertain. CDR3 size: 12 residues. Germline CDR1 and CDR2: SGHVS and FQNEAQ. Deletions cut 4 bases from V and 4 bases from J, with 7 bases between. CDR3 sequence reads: CASSSGVYGYTF. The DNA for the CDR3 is TGTGCCAGCAGCTCCGGGGTCTATGGCTACACCTTC.